The rows below give T cell receptor beta chains drawn from one sample of a study of T cell responses to AZD1222 COVID-19 vaccine. Libraries were prepared by immunoSEQ multiplex PCR; TCRdb keeps only in-frame clonotypes and omits some of them. This table has over 45,000 clones, approximately 83% appearing once. The sample consisted of peripheral blood, taken on day 0 of AZD1222 vaccination. These receptors all come from an adult in good health. Each CDR3 is given with its conserved first and last residue. The D gene is left open where the match is weak. Not every row has a clone size; where given, it reads once, few, many or a size class.

few | TRBJ2-7 | TRBV4-3 | . | TGCGCCAGCAGCCAAGGGGTCACTTCCGCCTACGAGCAGTACTTC | CASSQGVTSAYEQYF
. | TRBJ2-1 | TRBV5-1 | TRBD2 | TGCGCCAGCAGCCCGAGGACTAGCGGTGACTACAATGAGCAGTTCTTC | CASSPRTSGDYNEQFF
few | TRBJ1-2 | TRBV3-1/TRBV3-2 | TRBD1 | TGTGCCAGCAGCCAACCGGGACAGGGTCTAGACTACACCTTC | CASSQPGQGLDYTF
. | TRBJ1-1 | TRBV6-5 | . | TGTGCCAGCAGTTACTCGGGCCGGAACACTGAAGCTTTCTTT | CASSYSGRNTEAFF
. | TRBJ1-2 | TRBV28 | . | TGTGCCAGCAGTTGGGCCACCCTCGTCTATGGCTACACCTTC | CASSWATLVYGYTF
. | TRBJ2-5 | TRBV5-6 | TRBD1 | TGTGCCAGCAGCATTACCGGGGACAGTTGGGGGACCCAGTACTTC | CASSITGDSWGTQYF
once | TRBJ2-1 | TRBV3-1/TRBV3-2 | . | TGTGCCAGCAGCCAAGGCCTGGCGGGTGGGTACAATGAGCAGTTCTTC | CASSQGLAGGYNEQFF
. | TRBJ2-7 | TRBV6-5 | . | TGTGCCAGCAGGTTAAGGACTACGCAGGGCGAGCAGTACTTC | CASRLRTTQGEQYF
. | TRBJ2-3 | TRBV2 | . | TGTGCCAGCAGGTCTGGGACAAACACAGATACGCAGTATTTT | CASRSGTNTDTQYF
. | TRBJ2-1 | TRBV27 | . | TGTGCCAGCAGTAAGGGCTACAATGAGCAGTTCTTC | CASSKGYNEQFF
. | TRBJ2-7 | TRBV7-2 | . | TGTGCCAGCAGCCTCGGACAGAGGGTGGGAGAGCAGTACTTC | CASSLGQRVGEQYF
. | TRBJ2-3 | TRBV19 | TRBD2 | TGTGCCAGTAGTATTAGAGGGTTTAACGTTCCCCGAGTGACTAGCGGGAGAGCGGATACGCAGTATTTT | CASSIRGFNVPRVTSGRADTQYF
once | TRBJ2-5 | TRBV12-2 | . | TGTGCAAGTCGCTTACGGTTTTTGTGGTTTCCCTATTTAGAGACCCAGTACTTC | CASRLRFLWFPYLETQYF
. | TRBJ1-2 | TRBV19 | . | TGTGCCAGTAGTGGGGTTCTGGGCTATGGCTACACCTTC | CASSGVLGYGYTF
. | TRBJ1-6 | TRBV28 | TRBD1 | TGTGCCAGCAGCCCTAGTACAGGGGAACAATCACCCCTCCACTTT | CASSPSTGEQSPLHF
. | TRBJ2-7 | TRBV19 | TRBD2 | TGTGCCAGTAGTCAAAGCGGGAGGGCAAAGTCAGAAGAGCAGTACTTC | CASSQSGRAKSEEQYF
. | TRBJ2-3 | TRBV5-1 | . | TGCGCCAGCAGCTTTCGGCGACAGACTAGCACAGATACGCAGTATTTT | CASSFRRQTSTDTQYF
. | TRBJ2-1 | TRBV3-1/TRBV3-2 | TRBD2 | TGTGCCAGCAGCCCGGGACTAGCGCTAGACAATGAGCAGTTCTTC | CASSPGLALDNEQFF
. | TRBJ2-1 | TRBV7-2 | TRBD1 | TGTGCCAGCAGCTCCGACAGGGGCCGAACCAATGAGCAGTTCTTC | CASSSDRGRTNEQFF
. | TRBJ1-1 | TRBV7-8 | . | TGTGCCAGCAGCACTAGTGTCGGGACACCCATGAACACTGAAGCTTTCTTT | CASSTSVGTPMNTEAFF
. | TRBJ1-2 | TRBV5-8 | . | TGTGCCAGCAGCTTGACTCAGATTTTATATGGCTACACCTTC | CASSLTQILYGYTF
. | TRBJ2-6 | TRBV6-5 | . | TGTGCCAGCACGTTCGAGGGCTATGGGGCCAACGTCCTGACTTTC | CASTFEGYGANVLTF
. | TRBJ2-3 | TRBV18 | TRBD2 | TGTGCCAGCTCACGTGGACTAGCGGGAGCGACGGATACGCAGTATTTT | CASSRGLAGATDTQYF
. | TRBJ2-7 | TRBV30 | . | TGTGCCTGGAGAGCCCTAGGCAGGGTGTCCTACGAGCAGTACTTC | CAWRALGRVSYEQYF
. | TRBJ1-5 | TRBV28 | . | TGTGCCAGCAGTTTAATCTTGGATAGCAATCAGCCCCAGCATTTT | CASSLILDSNQPQHF
. | TRBJ1-5 | TRBV7-8 | TRBD1 | TGTGCCAGCAGCCCCGGACAGGGGTCGGGTCAGCCCCAGCATTTT | CASSPGQGSGQPQHF
. | TRBJ1-2 | TRBV4-3 | TRBD1 | TGCGCCAGCAACCGTGGACAGGGGGCTTATGGCTACACCTTC | CASNRGQGAYGYTF
. | TRBJ2-7 | TRBV29-1 | TRBD1 | TGCAGCGGGGGACAGGGGTACGAGCAGTACTTC | CSGGQGYEQYF
. | TRBJ2-7 | TRBV3-1/TRBV3-2 | TRBD1 | TGTGCCAGCAGCACTAGGGACAGGGGATTCTACGAGCAGTACTTC | CASSTRDRGFYEQYF
. | TRBJ1-1 | TRBV18 | . | TGTGCCAGCTCACCGTCGCGCACTGAAGCTTTCTTT | CASSPSRTEAFF
. | TRBJ2-1 | TRBV9 | . | TGTGCCAGCAGCGCACCCGTTGGGCTAGAAGGGGGGCGGTGGCACAATGAGCAGTTCTTC | CASSAPVGLEGGRWHNEQFF
. | TRBJ2-5 | TRBV3-1/TRBV3-2 | TRBD2 | TGTGCCAGCAGCCAAGATCCGGGACTACAAGAGACCCAGTACTTC | CASSQDPGLQETQYF
. | TRBJ1-1 | TRBV13 | . | TGTGCCAGCAGCTTCAACACTGAAGCTTTCTTT | CASSFNTEAFF
. | TRBJ2-3 | TRBV27 | . | TGTGCCAGCAGCACTGAGAAAAGCACAGATACGCAGTATTTT | CASSTEKSTDTQYF
. | TRBJ2-6 | TRBV28 | . | TGTGCCAGTACTGTGGGGCAGCGATACTCTGGGGCCAACGTCCTGACTTTC | CASTVGQRYSGANVLTF
. | TRBJ2-1 | TRBV9 | . | TGTGCCAGCAGCGCAACTAGGAGTAGGGCTGAGCAGTTCTTC | CASSATRSRAEQFF
few | TRBJ1-2 | TRBV5-4 | . | TGTGCCAGCAGCTCCTCATCAGGGGTCCTCTATGGCTACACCTTC | CASSSSSGVLYGYTF
. | TRBJ1-5 | TRBV6-1 | . | TGTGCCAGCACGGCCAGCGATCAGCCCCAGCATTTT | CASTASDQPQHF
. | TRBJ1-2 | TRBV30 | TRBD1 | TGTGCCTGGACTAGACAGGGGGGAGATGGCTACACCTTC | CAWTRQGGDGYTF
. | TRBJ1-5 | TRBV4-2 | . | TGTGCCAGTTCCCGGGGGGGCGATCAGCCCCAGCATTTT | CASSRGGDQPQHF
. | TRBJ1-1 | TRBV20-1 | . | TGCACCGGCCCTCTAGGGACTGAAGCTTTCTTT | CTGPLGTEAFF
. | TRBJ2-7 | TRBV28 | TRBD2 | TGTGCCAGCAGACTAGCGGGAGTAATCGAGCAGTACTTC | CASRLAGVIEQYF
. | TRBJ1-2 | TRBV11-2 | . | TGTGCCAGCAGCTTAGATGGGGGCTTTAGTAGGGACTATGGCTACACCTTC | CASSLDGGFSRDYGYTF
few | TRBJ2-7 | TRBV14 | . | TGTGCCAGCAGCGACCACTACGAGCAGTACTTC | CASSDHYEQYF
. | TRBJ2-7 | TRBV18 | TRBD2 | TGTGCCAGCTCACCGGCGGGACTAGCGACTCGGGAGCAGTACTTC | CASSPAGLATREQYF
. | TRBJ2-7 | TRBV4-3 | . | TGCGCCAGCAGCCAAGATACCTCCTACGAGCAGTACTTC | CASSQDTSYEQYF
. | TRBJ2-7 | TRBV14 | TRBD2 | TGTGCCAGCAGCCTTTTTTGGGACTACCTTAGAGAGGAGCAGTACTTC | CASSLFWDYLREEQYF
once | TRBJ1-1 | TRBV6-5 | . | TGTGCCAGCAGCCTTGAAACCTTGGGGACTGAAGCTTTCTTT | CASSLETLGTEAFF
. | TRBJ1-5 | TRBV3-1/TRBV3-2 | . | TGTGCCAGCAGCCAAGCAGGGACGGATCAGCCCCAGCATTTT | CASSQAGTDQPQHF
. | TRBJ2-5 | TRBV7-2 | . | TGTGCCAGCAGCATACAATCGGGACTTTTGCAAGAGACCCAGTACTTC | CASSIQSGLLQETQYF
few | TRBJ1-1 | TRBV5-8 | . | TGTGCCAGCAGCCCACGGTTCGGGGGATGGGACACTGAAGCTTTCTTT | CASSPRFGGWDTEAFF
once | TRBJ2-3 | TRBV7-3 | . | TGTGCCCTAGGGGGATCCCGAGGAGATACGCAGTATTTT | CALGGSRGDTQYF
. | TRBJ2-3 | TRBV28 | . | TGTGCCAGCAGTTTCGATCCAACAGACAACAGGAATACGCAGTATTTT | CASSFDPTDNRNTQYF
. | TRBJ2-1 | TRBV3-1/TRBV3-2 | . | TGTGCCAGCAGCCAAGGCCTTCCTCTAGATGAGCAGTTCTTC | CASSQGLPLDEQFF
. | TRBJ1-1 | TRBV21-1 | . | TGTGCCATTCAAACTGGGACAAACGAGCCTGAAGCTTTCTTT | CAIQTGTNEPEAFF
. | TRBJ2-1 | TRBV4-1 | . | TGCGCCAGCAGCCAAGAAACCGGGAGAAATGAGCAGTTCTTC | CASSQETGRNEQFF
few | TRBJ2-7 | TRBV30 | TRBD1 | TGTGCCTGGGGGACAGGGGTCTACGAGCAGTACTTC | CAWGTGVYEQYF
. | TRBJ1-2 | TRBV30 | . | TGTGCCTGGAGATGGGGGAAACTCTATGGCTACACCTTC | CAWRWGKLYGYTF
once | TRBJ2-3 | TRBV5-4 | . | TGTGCCAGCAGCTTGGGCAGGAGCACAGATACGCAGTATTTT | CASSLGRSTDTQYF